What follows is one TCR beta chain and its context. The source of the sample is a study of blood T cell repertoires in COVID-19. Study as a whole: There were acute and convalescent COVID-19 samples, and they came from the United States, Italy and Spain. T cells, B-cell-depleted T cells, or PBMCs provided the cDNA or gDNA that served as material.

Under the authors' procedure: Quantification of nucleated cells was approximated via reference gene primer amplification. Assay used: immunoSEQ multiplex PCR; TCRdb lists only in-frame clones, some missing. That table supplies the V and J calls and clone size; D and trimming were determined from the DNA. The sample includes about 87,000 clones, approximately 85% seen only once; the top ten take approximately 2.8%. The sequencing input was peripheral blood. This TCR was sampled from an elderly woman with COVID-19, enrolled during active disease.

CDR3 in DNA: TGCGCCAGCAGCCCCTACAGGATTAGGGTTGACGAGCAGTACTTC. Amino acid sequence: CASSPYRIRVDEQYF. The chain employs TRBV5-1 and TRBJ2-7, with D possibly being TRBD1 (5 bases). Germline CDR1 is SGHRS and CDR2 is YFSETQ. There are 15 residues in the CDR3. The ends were cut back, 4 bases at V and 5 bases at J, with 19 bases in the middle.